A single sample gave rise to the 26 T cell receptor beta chains below, sequenced in a study of shared clonotypes between healthy human individuals (dated by TCRdb to the early 2020s). Library preparation employed the immunoSEQ multiplex PCR assay. Not all clones reach the TCRdb copy of this immuneACCESS table, which keeps in-frame sequences only. Checked studies attribute under half of the gap to unresolved V genes and leave the rest unexplained. The sample table holds roughly 1.4 million clones, of which roughly 98.5% were seen once. Clones ranked in the top ten supply 0.3% to 0.45% of the sample. Sequencing was carried out using naive CD4+ T cells sorted from blood. The cell subset or site label, read with the paper, signifies: CD45RA+ positively selected. These receptors were obtained from a man aged 25 to 40 in good health.

This rearrangement joins TRBV7-6 to TRBJ2-1; 9 nucleotides align to TRBD1. J was trimmed by 8 bases and V by 2 bases; bases with no gene match: 7. CDR1 SGHVS and CDR2 FNYEAQ come from the germline V gene. The CDR3 runs to 15 residues. CDR3 region: CASSLSRDRVDEQFF. The CDR3 DNA follows: TGTGCCAGCAGCTTATCTCGGGACAGGGTGGATGAGCAGTTCTTC.

Of note for this clone: This sample also contains other DNA sequences that code for the same CDR3. V usage is TRBV9 and J usage is TRBJ2-7; 7 bases agree with TRBD2. Germline trimming cut 0 bases from V and 3 bases from J; bases unmatched to any gene: 3. CDR1 and CDR2 (germline): SGDLS, YYNGEE. The CDR3 totals 14 residues. In DNA, the CDR3 is TGTGCCAGCAGCGTAGGGGCTAGCGGCTACGAGCAGTACTTC. It encodes CASSVGASGYEQYF.

J is TRBJ2-7 and V is TRBV4-1; D uncertain. Germline CDR1 MGHRA, CDR2 YSYEKL. The CDR3 is 14 residues long. The germline V and J ends were trimmed by 1 base and 5 bases, with 12 bases remaining between them. CDR3 loop: CASSQGVMVDEQYF. The CDR3 DNA reads TGCGCCAGCAGCCAAGGGGTCATGGTGGACGAGCAGTACTTC.

This clone was recorded once. The rearrangement joins TRBV9 to TRBJ2-1, with TRBD2 matching 12 bases. The length of the CDR3 is 20 residues. The germline V gene encodes CDR1 SGDLS and CDR2 YYNGEE. After removal of 0 bases from V and 3 bases from J, the junction contained 13 bases not matched to a gene. The CDR3 coding sequence is TGTGCCAGCAGCGTAGCCCCCCCGACTAGCGGGAGTGGAGGCTACAATGAGCAGTTCTTC. It translates to CASSVAPPTSGSGGYNEQFF.

For the CDR3, the DNA is TGTGCCAGCAAAGATCGAGGGATGAACACTGAAGCTTTCTTT. Protein: CASKDRGMNTEAFF. This rearrangement joins TRBV11-2 to TRBJ1-1; no reliable D call. CDR1 and CDR2 (germline): SGHAT, FQNNGV. Trimming cost V 7 bases and J 0 bases, with 12 bases left between them. This CDR3 has 14 residues.

Worth noting for this clone: This sample includes further DNA sequences coding for the same CDR3. The V and J genes are TRBV11-2 and TRBJ2-7; TRBD2 might be the D (5 bases). V was pared by 1 base and J by 3 bases, with 10 bases between. The CDR3 length is 14 residues. Looked up from germline, CDR1 is SGHAT and CDR2 is FQNNGV. CDR3 region: CASSLVGVGYEQYF. In DNA form, the CDR3 reads TGTGCCAGCAGCTTAGTCGGGGTAGGCTACGAGCAGTACTTC.

The chain is built from TRBV7-2 and TRBJ2-2; maybe TRBD1 (6 bases). Trimming left V 5 bases short and J 5 bases short, with 12 bases between. The CDR3 extends over 14 amino acids. Per the germline V gene, CDR1 is SGHTA and CDR2 is FQGNSA. The CDR3 region is CASSPQRGTGELFF. Here the CDR3 DNA reads TGTGCCAGCAGCCCTCAAAGGGGGACCGGGGAGCTGTTTTTT.

Remarks on this clone: Within the sample, other DNA sequences also encode this same CDR3. The chain joins TRBV6-6 to TRBJ2-7; the match to TRBD2 covers 10 bases. Germline V gene data show CDR1 as MNHNY and CDR2 as SVGAGI (reference sequence). The CDR3 runs 15 residues. Trimming took 0 bases from V and 2 from J; bases not matched to a gene: 1. The CDR3 reads CASSYSLAGAYEQYF. The CDR3 DNA is TGTGCCAGCAGTTACTCGCTAGCGGGAGCCTACGAGCAGTACTTC.

This chain uses TRBV7-8 with TRBJ2-3; 9 bases are a match to TRBD2. Germline CDR1 is SGHVS and CDR2 is FQNEAQ. The CDR3 is made up of 16 amino acids. After removal of 3 bases from V and 0 bases from J, the junction contained 4 bases not matched to a gene. CDR3 in amino acids: CASSFLAGKSTDTQYF. Written as DNA, the CDR3 is TGTGCCAGCAGCTTTCTAGCGGGGAAAAGCACAGATACGCAGTATTTT.

The V call is TRBV29-1, the J call TRBJ1-2; 9 bases are a match to TRBD1. From germline, CDR1 is SQVTM and CDR2 ANQGSEA. Germline trimming cut 4 bases from V and 4 bases from J; bases unmatched to any gene: 16. The CDR3 contains 17 residues. For the CDR3, the DNA is TGCAGCGTTGCCCCAACGGGACAGGGATTAGGCTCCTATGGCTACACCTTC. It is translated as CSVAPTGQGLGSYGYTF.

The chain joins TRBV11-2 to TRBJ2-5; TRBD2 matches at 8 bases. This CDR3 contains 16 residues. Germline assignment: CDR1 SGHAT and CDR2 FQNNGV. The trim removed 0 bases at V and 5 bases at J, leaving 8 bases unmatched. CDR3 region: CASSLDPSASGETQYF. The CDR3 nucleotides read TGTGCCAGCAGCTTAGACCCCAGTGCTAGCGGGGAGACCCAGTACTTC.

The rearrangement uses TRBV29-1 and TRBJ2-7; no reliable D call. The V gene's germline CDR1 is SQVTM and CDR2 ANQGSEA. The CDR3 extends over 13 amino acids. V lost 1 base to trimming and J lost 2 bases, with 9 bases between them. The CDR3 here is CSVEAGPPYEQYF. The DNA of the CDR3 is TGCAGCGTTGAAGCTGGACCTCCCTACGAGCAGTACTTC.

This rearrangement joins TRBV5-4 to TRBJ2-7; 7 bases map to TRBD2. The CDR3 spans 12 residues. The trim removed 0 bases at V and 11 bases at J, leaving 5 bases unmatched. Germline lookup yields CDR1 SGHNT and CDR2 YYREEE (reference sequence). The CDR3 bases are TGTGCCAGCAGCTTGGCGCGGGAGCGTGAGTACTTC. Protein: CASSLAREREYF.

The V gene is TRBV7-9, the J gene TRBJ2-1, with 8 bases identical to TRBD2. The CDR3 runs to 15 residues. The V and J ends lost 4 bases and 4 bases, in that order; junction bases with no gene match: 6. CDR1 is SEHNR, CDR2 FQNEAQ, per germline (reference sequence). CDR3 nucleotide sequence: TGTGCCAGCAGCTGGGACGGGAGGGGGTACAATGAGCAGTTCTTC. This translates into CASSWDGRGYNEQFF.

This rearrangement joins TRBV5-1 to TRBJ2-5; 8 bases line up with TRBD1. The ends lost 4 bases at V and 2 bases at J; junction bases unmatched: 7. There are 15 residues in the CDR3. Germline-derived CDR1 and CDR2 are SGHRS and YFSETQ. The CDR3 DNA reads as TGCGCCAGCAGCATCCGACAGGGGCATCAAGAGACCCAGTACTTC. This sequence encodes CASSIRQGHQETQYF.

This chain uses TRBV5-4 with TRBJ2-2; TRBD2 is a possible D gene (7 bases). The CDR3 consists of 14 residues. V gave up 1 base and J gave up 7 bases, with 11 bases separating them. The germline V gene has CDR1 SGHNT and CDR2 YYREEE (reference sequence). The CDR3 loop is CASSLRGANGELFF. CDR3 nucleotides: TGTGCCAGCAGCTTGCGGGGGGCTAACGGGGAGCTGTTTTTT. The whole variable domain, remainder taken from reference TRBV5-4 and TRBJ2-2, is ETGVTQSPTHLIKTRGQQVTLRCSSQSGHNTVSWYQQALGQGPQFIFQYYREEENGRGNFPPRFSGLQFPNYSSELNVNALELDDSALYLCASSLRGANGELFFGEGSRLTVL.

CDR3 protein: CASSEGDRGPYEQYF. CDR3 sequence (DNA): TGCGCCAGCAGTGAGGGGGACAGGGGGCCCTACGAGCAGTACTTC. V is TRBV10-1 and J is TRBJ2-7, with 12 bases lining up with TRBD1. After removal of 2 bases from V and 2 bases from J, the junction contained 1 base not matched to a gene. The germline V gene has CDR1 WNHNN and CDR2 SYGVQD (reference sequence). The CDR3 runs to 15 residues.

The chain combines TRBV4-1 with TRBJ2-5; 9 nucleotides line up with TRBD1. Per germline, CDR1 MGHRA and CDR2 YSYEKL. The junction had 8 bases not matched to a gene; V was cut back by 0 bases and J by 6 bases. This CDR3 is 16 amino acids long. The CDR3 sequence: CASSQEMSTGGKTQYF. CDR3 DNA sequence: TGCGCCAGCAGCCAAGAAATGAGTACAGGGGGCAAGACCCAGTACTTC.

V is TRBV11-2 and J is TRBJ1-3; D not resolved. This CDR3 spans 17 amino acids. From germline, CDR1 is SGHAT and CDR2 FQNNGV. Between the trimmed V and J ends, which lost 3 bases and 0 bases, there was a span of 15 bases. In nucleotides, the CDR3 is TGTGCCAGCAGCTTTTTCCCGAGGCATAGCTCTGGAAACACCATATATTTT. It encodes CASSFFPRHSSGNTIYF.

The rearrangement links TRBV6-5 to TRBJ2-1; D tentatively reads TRBD1 or TRBD2 (5 bases each). The germline V gene has CDR1 MNHEY and CDR2 SVGAGI. This CDR3 is 13 amino acids long. The V gene lost 6 bases and the J gene lost 8 bases, with 14 bases spanning the gap. CDR3 coding DNA: TGTGCCAGCAGGTCCTCGGGGCGGGATGAGCAGTTCTTC. Its protein product is CASRSSGRDEQFF.

This clone was observed a single time. The chain joins TRBV18 to TRBJ1-3; no definite D call. The germline CDR1 and CDR2 sequences are KGHSH and LQKENI. Trimming cost V 1 base and J 5 bases, with 12 bases left between them. The CDR3 loop spans 15 amino acids. The CDR3 DNA reads as TGTGCCAGCTCACCACTCGACGGCAGAAGAAACACCATATATTTT. Encoded protein: CASSPLDGRRNTIYF.

The chain is built from TRBV5-1 and TRBJ2-5; TRBD2 agrees at 8 bases. Germline CDR1 is SGHRS and CDR2 is YFSETQ. The CDR3 extends over 15 amino acids. J lost 5 bases, V lost 4 bases, and 10 bases had no gene match. CDR3 in DNA: TGCGCCAGCAGCCCCCGGGGGGGGGCCCGCGAGACCCAGTACTTC. Translation: CASSPRGGARETQYF.

The chain links TRBV19 to TRBJ2-2; D is possibly TRBD1 or TRBD2 (5 bases each). The ends were cut back, 3 bases at V and 10 bases at J, with 12 bases in the middle. The CDR3 has 13 amino acids. Germline-derived CDR1 and CDR2 are LNHDA and SQIVND (reference sequence). CDR3 sequence (DNA): TGTGCCAGTAGTATCTCTATTGGGACGGAGCTGTTTTTT. This gives the protein CASSISIGTELFF.

V and J are TRBV2 and TRBJ2-1, with D possibly TRBD1 on 5 matching bases. Per the germline V gene, CDR1 is SNHLY and CDR2 is FYNNEI. V was cut by 4 bases and J by 3 bases, with 10 bases left in between. The CDR3 totals 14 residues. CDR3 amino acids: CASSGTPYYNEQFF. DNA of the CDR3: TGTGCCAGCAGTGGGACACCCTACTACAATGAGCAGTTCTTC.

The V call is TRBV19, the J call TRBJ1-5; D may be TRBD1 (6 bases). V shed 1 base and J shed 1 base, with 8 bases lying between them. The CDR3 runs 15 residues. Germline V gives CDR1 LNHDA, CDR2 SQIVND (reference sequence). The CDR3 spells CASSIAGASNQPQHF. The CDR3, as DNA: TGTGCCAGTAGTATAGCAGGGGCGAGCAATCAGCCCCAGCATTTT.

This clone showed up just once. The rearrangement uses TRBV25-1 and TRBJ2-1; D not resolved. Trimming took 4 bases from V and 9 from J, leaving 10 bases between them. The CDR3 contains 12 residues. Germline assignment: CDR1 MGHDK and CDR2 SYGVNS. CDR3 DNA: TGTGCCAGCAGTGGTTTGGCACCTGAGCAGTTCTTC. As protein: CASSGLAPEQFF.